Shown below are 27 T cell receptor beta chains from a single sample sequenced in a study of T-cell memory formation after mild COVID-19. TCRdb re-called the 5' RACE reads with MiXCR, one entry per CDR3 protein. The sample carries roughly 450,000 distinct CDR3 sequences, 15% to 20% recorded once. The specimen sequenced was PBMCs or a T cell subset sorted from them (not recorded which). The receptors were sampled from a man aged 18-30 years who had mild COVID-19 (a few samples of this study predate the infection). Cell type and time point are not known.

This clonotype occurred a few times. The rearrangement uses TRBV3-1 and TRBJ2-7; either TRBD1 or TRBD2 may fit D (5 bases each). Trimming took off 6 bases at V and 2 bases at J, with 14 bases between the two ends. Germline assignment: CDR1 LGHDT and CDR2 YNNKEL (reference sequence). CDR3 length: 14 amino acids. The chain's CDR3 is CASRRGEGTYEQYF. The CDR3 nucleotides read TGTGCCAGCAGACGAGGGGAAGGGACCTACGAGCAGTACTTC.

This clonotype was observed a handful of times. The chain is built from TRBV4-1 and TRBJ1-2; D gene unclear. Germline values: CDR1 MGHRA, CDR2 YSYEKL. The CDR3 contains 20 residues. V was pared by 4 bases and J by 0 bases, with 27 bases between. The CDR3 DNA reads TGCGCCAGCAGCCCAAGCCCGTCCTTTCCCAAATTACGGACTAACTATGGCTACACCTTC. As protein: CASSPSPSFPKLRTNYGYTF.

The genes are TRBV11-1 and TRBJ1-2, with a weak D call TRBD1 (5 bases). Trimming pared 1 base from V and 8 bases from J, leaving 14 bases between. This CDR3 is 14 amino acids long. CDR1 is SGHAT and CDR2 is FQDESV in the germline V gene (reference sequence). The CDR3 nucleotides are TGTGCCAGCAGCTTAGGAGGGGACCTTGACGGCTACACCTTC. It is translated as CASSLGGDLDGYTF.

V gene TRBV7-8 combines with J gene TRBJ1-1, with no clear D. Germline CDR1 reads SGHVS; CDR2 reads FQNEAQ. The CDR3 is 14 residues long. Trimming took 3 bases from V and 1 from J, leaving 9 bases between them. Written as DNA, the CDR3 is TGTGCCAGCAGCTTCTCGAACCGGAACACTGAAGCTTTCTTT. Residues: CASSFSNRNTEAFF.

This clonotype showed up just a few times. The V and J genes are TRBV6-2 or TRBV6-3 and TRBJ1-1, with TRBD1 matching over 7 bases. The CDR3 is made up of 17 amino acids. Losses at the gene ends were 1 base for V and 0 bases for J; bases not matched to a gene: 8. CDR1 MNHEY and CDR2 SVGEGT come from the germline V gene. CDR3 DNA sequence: TGTGCCAGCAGTTACTTGATCCAGGGGGTATTGAACACTGAAGCTTTCTTT. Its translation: CASSYLIQGVLNTEAFF.

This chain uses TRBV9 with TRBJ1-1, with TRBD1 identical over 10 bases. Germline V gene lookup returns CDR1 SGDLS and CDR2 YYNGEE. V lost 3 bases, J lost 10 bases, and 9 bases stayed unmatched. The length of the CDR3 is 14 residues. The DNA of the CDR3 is TGTGCCAGCAGCGCCGGGGACAGGGGTACGGGAGCTTTCTTT. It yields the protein CASSAGDRGTGAFF.

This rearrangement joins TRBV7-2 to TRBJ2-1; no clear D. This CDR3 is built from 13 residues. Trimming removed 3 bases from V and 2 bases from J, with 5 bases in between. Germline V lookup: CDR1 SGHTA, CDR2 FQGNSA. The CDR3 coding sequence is TGTGCCAGCAGCTTGCATCCCTACAATGAGCAGTTCTTC. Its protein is CASSLHPYNEQFF.

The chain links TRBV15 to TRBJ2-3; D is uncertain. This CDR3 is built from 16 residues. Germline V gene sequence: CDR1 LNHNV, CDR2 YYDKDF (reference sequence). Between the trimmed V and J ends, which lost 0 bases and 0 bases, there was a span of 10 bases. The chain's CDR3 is CATSRDLQGSTDTQYF. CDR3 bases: TGTGCCACCAGCAGAGATCTTCAAGGTAGCACAGATACGCAGTATTTT.

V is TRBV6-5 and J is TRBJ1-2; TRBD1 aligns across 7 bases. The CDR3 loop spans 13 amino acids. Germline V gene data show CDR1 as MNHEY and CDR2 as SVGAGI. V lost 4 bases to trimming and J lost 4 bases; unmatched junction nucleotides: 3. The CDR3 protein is CASSSTGTYGYTF. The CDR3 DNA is TGTGCCAGCAGTTCGACAGGGACCTATGGCTACACCTTC.

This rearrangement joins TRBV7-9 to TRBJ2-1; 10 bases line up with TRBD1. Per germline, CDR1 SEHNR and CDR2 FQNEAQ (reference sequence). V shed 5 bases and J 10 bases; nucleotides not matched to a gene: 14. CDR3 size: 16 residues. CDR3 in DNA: TGTGCCAGCAGCAAACGGACAGGGGGGACGTTTATAGAGCAGTTCTTC. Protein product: CASSKRTGGTFIEQFF.

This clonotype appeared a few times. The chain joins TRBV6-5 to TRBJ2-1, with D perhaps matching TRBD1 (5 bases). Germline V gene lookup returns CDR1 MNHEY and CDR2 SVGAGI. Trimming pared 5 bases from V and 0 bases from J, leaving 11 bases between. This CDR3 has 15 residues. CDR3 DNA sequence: TGTGCCAGCAGTACACAGGCGAGCTCCTACAATGAGCAGTTCTTC. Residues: CASSTQASSYNEQFF.

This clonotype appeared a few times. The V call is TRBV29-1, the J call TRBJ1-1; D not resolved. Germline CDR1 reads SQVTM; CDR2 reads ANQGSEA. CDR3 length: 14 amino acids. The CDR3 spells CTLPGRLENTEAFF. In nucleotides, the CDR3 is TGCACTCTACCGGGGAGGCTGGAGAACACTGAAGCTTTCTTT.

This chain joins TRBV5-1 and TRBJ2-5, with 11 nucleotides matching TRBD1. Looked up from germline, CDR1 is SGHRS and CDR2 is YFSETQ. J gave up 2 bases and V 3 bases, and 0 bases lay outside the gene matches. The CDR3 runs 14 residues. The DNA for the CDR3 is TGCGCCAGCAGCTGGGACAGGGGGCAAGAGACCCAGTACTTC. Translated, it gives CASSWDRGQETQYF.

CDR3: CASTGPLAYEQYF. CDR3 nucleotides: TGTGCCAGCACGGGTCCCCTGGCCTACGAGCAGTACTTC. This chain uses TRBV7-9 with TRBJ2-7, with D unclear. The CDR3 is made up of 13 amino acids. Trimming removed 7 bases at V and 2 bases at J, with 12 bases between. The V gene's germline CDR1 is SEHNR and CDR2 FQNEAQ (reference sequence).

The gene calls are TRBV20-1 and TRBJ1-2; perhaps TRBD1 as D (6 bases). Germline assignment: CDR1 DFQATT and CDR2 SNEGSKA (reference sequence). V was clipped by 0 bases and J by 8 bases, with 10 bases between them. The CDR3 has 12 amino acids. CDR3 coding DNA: TGCAGTGCTAGAGATCGGACAGACGGCTACACCTTC. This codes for CSARDRTDGYTF.

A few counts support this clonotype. The DNA for the CDR3 is TGTGCCAGCAGTCTCTGGACAGCCTACGAGCAGTACTTC. It yields the protein CASSLWTAYEQYF. The rearrangement uses TRBV12-3 or TRBV12-4 and TRBJ2-7; perhaps TRBD1 as D (6 bases). V shed 5 bases and J shed 2 bases, with 10 bases lying between them. CDR3 length equals 13 residues.

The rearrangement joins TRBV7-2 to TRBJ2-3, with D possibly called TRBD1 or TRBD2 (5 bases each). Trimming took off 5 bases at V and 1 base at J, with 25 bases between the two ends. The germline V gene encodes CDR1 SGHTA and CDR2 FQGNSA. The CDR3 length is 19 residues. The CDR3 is CASSPRPSRGRRGTDTQYF. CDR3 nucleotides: TGTGCCAGCAGCCCCCGGCCCTCTAGGGGACGAAGAGGCACAGATACGCAGTATTTT.

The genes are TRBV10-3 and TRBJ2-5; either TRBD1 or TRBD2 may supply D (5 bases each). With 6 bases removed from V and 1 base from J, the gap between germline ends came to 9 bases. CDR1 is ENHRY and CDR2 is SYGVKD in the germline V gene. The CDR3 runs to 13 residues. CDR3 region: CAIRPGTQETQYF. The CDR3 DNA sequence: TGTGCCATCAGACCCGGGACCCAAGAGACCCAGTACTTC.

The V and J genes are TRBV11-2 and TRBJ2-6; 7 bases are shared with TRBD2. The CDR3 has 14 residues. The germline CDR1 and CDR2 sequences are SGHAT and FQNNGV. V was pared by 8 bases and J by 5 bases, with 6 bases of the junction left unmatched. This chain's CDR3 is CASEGGGWANVLTF. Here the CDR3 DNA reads TGTGCCAGCGAGGGCGGGGGTTGGGCCAACGTCCTGACTTTC.

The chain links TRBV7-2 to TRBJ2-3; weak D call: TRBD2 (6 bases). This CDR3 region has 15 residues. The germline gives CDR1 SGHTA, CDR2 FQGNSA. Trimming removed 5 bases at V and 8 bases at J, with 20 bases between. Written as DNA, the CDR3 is TGTGCCAGCAGCGAACGGGGGAGCCCTCTGGGTACGCAGTATTTT. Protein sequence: CASSERGSPLGTQYF.

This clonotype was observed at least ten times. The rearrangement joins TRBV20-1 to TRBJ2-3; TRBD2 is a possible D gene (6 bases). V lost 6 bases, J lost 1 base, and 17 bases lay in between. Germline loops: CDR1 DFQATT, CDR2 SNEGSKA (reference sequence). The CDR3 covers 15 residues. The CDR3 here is CSAAQSGSGTDTQYF. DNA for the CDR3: TGCAGTGCAGCGCAAAGCGGGTCCGGCACAGATACGCAGTATTTT.

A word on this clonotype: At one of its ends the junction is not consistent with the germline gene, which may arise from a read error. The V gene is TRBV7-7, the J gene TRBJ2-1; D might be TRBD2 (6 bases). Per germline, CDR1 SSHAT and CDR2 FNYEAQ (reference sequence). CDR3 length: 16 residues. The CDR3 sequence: CASSLERFGGTNEQFF. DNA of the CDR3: TGTGCTAGCAGCTTGGAGAGATTTGGAGGGACCAATGAGCAGTTCTTC.

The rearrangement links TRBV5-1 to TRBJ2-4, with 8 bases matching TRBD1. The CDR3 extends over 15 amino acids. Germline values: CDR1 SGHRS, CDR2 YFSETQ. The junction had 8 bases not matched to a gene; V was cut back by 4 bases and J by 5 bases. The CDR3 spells CASSPQGASENIQYF. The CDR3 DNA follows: TGCGCCAGCAGCCCTCAGGGGGCTTCAGAAAACATTCAGTACTTC.

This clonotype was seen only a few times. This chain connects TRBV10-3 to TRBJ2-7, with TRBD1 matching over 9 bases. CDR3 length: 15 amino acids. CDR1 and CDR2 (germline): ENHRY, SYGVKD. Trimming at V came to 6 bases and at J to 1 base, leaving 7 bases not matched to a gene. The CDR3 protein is CAISLGQGISYEQYV. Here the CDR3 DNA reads TGTGCCATCAGCCTTGGACAGGGGATATCCTACGAGCAGTACGTC.

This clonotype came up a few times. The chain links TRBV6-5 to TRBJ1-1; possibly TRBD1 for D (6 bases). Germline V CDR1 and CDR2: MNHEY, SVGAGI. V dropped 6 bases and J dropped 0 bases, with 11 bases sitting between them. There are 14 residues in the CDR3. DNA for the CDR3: TGTGCCAGCAGATGGGGGCCCATGAACACTGAAGCTTTCTTT. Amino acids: CASRWGPMNTEAFF.

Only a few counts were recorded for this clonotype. CDR3: CASRPPGYAEAFF. CDR3 DNA sequence: TGTGCCAGTAGACCCCCAGGGTACGCTGAAGCTTTCTTT. J is TRBJ1-1 and V is TRBV27; D perhaps matches TRBD1 (5 bases). The CDR3 extends over 13 amino acids. Germline V lookup: CDR1 MNHEY, CDR2 SMNVEV (reference sequence). V was clipped by 9 bases and J by 6 bases, with 17 bases between them.

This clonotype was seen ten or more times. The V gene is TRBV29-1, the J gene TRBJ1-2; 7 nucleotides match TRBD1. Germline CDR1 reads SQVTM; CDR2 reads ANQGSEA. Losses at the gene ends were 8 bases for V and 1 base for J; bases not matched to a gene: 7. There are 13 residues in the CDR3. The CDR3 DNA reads TGCAGCATTCCGGGACAGCTTAACTATGGCTACACCTTC. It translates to CSIPGQLNYGYTF. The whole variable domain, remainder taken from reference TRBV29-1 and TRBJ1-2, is SAVISQKPSRDICQRGTSLTIQCQVDSQVTMMFWYRQQPGQSLTLIATANQGSEATYESGFVIDKFPISRPNLTFSTLTVSNMSPEDSSIYLCSIPGQLNYGYTFGSGTRLTVV.